Following are 20 T cell receptor beta chains from one sample sequenced in a study of regulatory T cells. The primer mix had 52 TRBV and 13 TRBJ primers. TCRdb keeps only in-frame clones here, not all; method: immunoSEQ multiplex PCR. The profile covers some 21,000 clones, with roughly 93% appearing a single time and 3% to 4% taken by the ten largest. The sample taken for sequencing was CD8+ T cells sorted from blood. The source of these receptors is a child under 10 years old with CD3G deficiency.

This clone was found once. The chain is built from TRBV7-8 and TRBJ2-1; D is unresolved. The CDR3 contains 12 residues. V was clipped by 1 base and J by 12 bases, with 10 bases between them. Germline V CDR1 and CDR2: SGHVS, FQNEAQ. CDR3 nucleotide sequence: TGTGCCAGCAGCTTAGGCACAACACCGCAGTTCTTC. Its translation is CASSLGTTPQFF. The complete variable domain, with remaining parts taken from reference TRBV7-8 and TRBJ2-1, reads GAGVSQSPRYKVAKRGQDVALRCDPISGHVSLFWYQQALGQGPEFLTYFQNEAQLDKSGLPSDRFFAERPEGSVSTLKIQRTQQEDSAVYLCASSLGTTPQFFGPGTRLTVL.

This sequence joins TRBV27 and TRBJ2-1; 11 bases align to TRBD2. CDR3 length equals 17 residues. V was pared by 4 bases and J by 7 bases, with 12 bases of the junction left unmatched. Looked up from germline, CDR1 is MNHEY and CDR2 is SMNVEV (reference sequence). CDR3 residues: CASSSIGGSGRDNEQFF. The CDR3, as DNA: TGTGCCAGCAGTTCGATCGGGGGTAGCGGGAGGGATAATGAGCAGTTCTTC.

The chain couples TRBV28 to TRBJ2-7; D may match TRBD1 or TRBD2 (6 bases each). The CDR3 extends over 14 amino acids. Trimming removed 3 bases at V and 7 bases at J, with 16 bases between. Germline-derived CDR1 and CDR2 are MDHEN and SYDVKM. CDR3 sequence: CASSLSGTRGEQYF. In DNA, the CDR3 is TGTGCCAGCAGTTTGTCCGGGACACGGGGGGAGCAGTACTTC.

The rearrangement uses TRBV6-1 and TRBJ2-7; unclear D gene. The CDR3 is 15 amino acids. V was pared by 2 bases and J by 0 bases, with 11 bases between. Germline V gene lookup returns CDR1 MNHNS and CDR2 SASEGT. DNA of the CDR3: TGTGCCAGCAGTGAATTCCCGTACAGCTCCTACGAGCAGTACTTC. This encodes CASSEFPYSSYEQYF.

The chain recombines TRBV11-2 with TRBJ1-3; TRBD1 aligns across 7 bases. With V trimmed by 6 bases and J by 0 bases, 8 bases remained unmatched. The CDR3 runs 16 residues. Per the germline V gene, CDR1 is SGHAT and CDR2 is FQNNGV. The CDR3 DNA is TGTGCCAGCAGAGAAAACAGGGGAAGCTCTGGAAACACCATATATTTT. This sequence encodes CASRENRGSSGNTIYF.

The chain joins TRBV28 to TRBJ2-5, with 8 bases fitting TRBD1. The J call may be mistaken, given a closer DNA end match to TRBJ2-7. The CDR3 runs 16 residues. Germline CDR1 and CDR2: MDHEN and SYDVKM. CDR3 bases: TGTGCCAGCAGCCAAACAGGGGGTCCCCCCCACTACGAGCAGTACTTC. Its protein is CASSQTGGPPHYEQYF.

The V and J genes are TRBV28 and TRBJ2-5; 7 bases align to TRBD2. The V gene end was trimmed by 4 bases and the J gene end by 6 bases; junction bases not matched to a gene: 8. Germline CDR1 reads MDHEN; CDR2 reads SYDVKM. This CDR3 is built from 14 residues. CDR3 nucleotide sequence: TGTGCCAGCAGTTGGGGGGGTGTTGTGCAGACCCAGTACTTC. Residues: CASSWGGVVQTQYF. Looking up the rest from reference TRBV28 and TRBJ2-5 gives the full variable domain: DVKVTQSSRYLVKRTGEKVFLECVQDMDHENMFWYRQDPGLGLRLIYFSYDVKMKEKGDIPEGYSVSREKKERFSLILESASTNQTSMYLCASSWGGVVQTQYFGPGTRLLVL.

This clone was counted a single time. The chain carries TRBV6-1 and TRBJ2-3; D gene ambiguous. Germline values: CDR1 MNHNS, CDR2 SASEGT. The CDR3 runs to 15 residues. The V and J ends lost 6 bases and 4 bases respectively, with 17 bases between them. The CDR3 loop is CASRATSSFSDTQYF. The CDR3 DNA reads as TGTGCCAGCAGAGCGACCTCATCCTTTTCAGATACGCAGTATTTT.

The gene calls are TRBV28 and TRBJ1-2, with D tentatively TRBD1 (5 bases). The V gene's germline CDR1 is MDHEN and CDR2 SYDVKM. The CDR3 runs to 17 residues. V was cut by 2 bases and J by 5 bases, with 21 bases left in between. The DNA for the CDR3 is TGTGCCAGCAGTTTACCGGGGCACGGGGGAGGGGCATATGGCTACACCTTC. Translating it yields CASSLPGHGGGAYGYTF.

The chain combines TRBV28 with TRBJ1-1; 7 nucleotides agree with TRBD1. Unmatched junction bases numbered 2, after V lost 6 bases and J lost 4 bases. CDR3 length: 12 amino acids. Germline V gene data show CDR1 as MDHEN and CDR2 as SYDVKM. The CDR3 DNA follows: TGTGCCAGCAGCAGGGGGGGCACTGAAGCTTTCTTT. Protein sequence: CASSRGGTEAFF.

The chain couples TRBV11-2 to TRBJ2-3; perhaps TRBD1 as D (6 bases). CDR1 SGHAT and CDR2 FQNNGV come from the germline V gene. Trimming cost V 0 bases and J 2 bases, with 9 bases left between them. The CDR3 extends over 15 amino acids. The DNA for the CDR3 is TGTGCCAGCAGCTTAGACAGGGGTCCCACAGATACGCAGTATTTT. Its translation is CASSLDRGPTDTQYF.

The chain carries TRBV28 and TRBJ2-2; 9 bases are shared with TRBD2. This CDR3 has 17 amino acids. The V gene end was trimmed by 5 bases and the J gene end by 5 bases; junction bases not matched to a gene: 12. In germline, CDR1 is MDHEN, CDR2 SYDVKM. The CDR3, as DNA: TGTGCCAGCAGTCCCGTGATTAGCGGGAGAGGGACCGGGGAGCTGTTTTTT. Its translation is CASSPVISGRGTGELFF.

The gene calls are TRBV7-2 and TRBJ2-2; 8 bases are a match to TRBD2. This CDR3 comprises 18 residues. The V gene's germline CDR1 is SGHTA and CDR2 FQGNSA. J lost 1 base, V lost 5 bases, and 12 bases had no gene match. In nucleotides, the CDR3 is TGTGCCAGCAGCGGGCGGGGGGAGAATGAACTGAACACCGGGGAGCTGTTTTTT. It is translated as CASSGRGENELNTGELFF.

The chain is built from TRBV27 and TRBJ2-7; TRBD1 might be the D (8 bases). The V end lost 5 bases, the J end lost 5 bases, and 16 bases lay between the germline ends. CDR3 length: 14 amino acids. Germline V CDR1 and CDR2: MNHEY, SMNVEV (reference sequence). CDR3 DNA sequence: TGTGCCAGCAGTCGGGACAGGACTAGGGACGAGCAGTACTTC. Translated, it gives CASSRDRTRDEQYF.

The V and J genes are TRBV11-2 and TRBJ2-3; 8 bases agree with TRBD2. Per germline, CDR1 SGHAT and CDR2 FQNNGV. This CDR3 contains 15 residues. The J segment lost 5 bases and the V segment lost 4 bases, leaving 8 bases of the junction unmatched. The CDR3 reads CASSWSGSGGDTQYF. The CDR3 region has the DNA TGTGCCAGCAGCTGGAGCGGGAGTGGAGGAGATACGCAGTATTTT.

This clone was observed a few times. V usage is TRBV28 and J usage is TRBJ2-7; D unclear. The V and J ends lost 2 bases and 6 bases respectively, with 11 bases between them. Germline CDR1 MDHEN, CDR2 SYDVKM. The CDR3 totals 13 residues. CDR3 DNA sequence: TGTGCCAGCAGTTTACATACCGAAAGCGAGCAGTACTTC. Its translation is CASSLHTESEQYF.

The chain uses TRBV6-1 and TRBJ2-7; D is ambiguous. V lost 0 bases and J 0 bases, leaving 9 bases between the germline ends. The CDR3 totals 15 residues. Looked up from germline, CDR1 is MNHNS and CDR2 is SASEGT. CDR3 sequence (DNA): TGTGCCAGCAGTGAAGCAACGTTCCCCTCCTACGAGCAGTACTTC. Protein sequence: CASSEATFPSYEQYF.

The CDR3 nucleotides read TGTGCCAGCAGTGCAAGGGGAACAGATACGCAGTATTTT. Encoded protein: CASSARGTDTQYF. The chain joins TRBV6-1 to TRBJ2-3, with a weak D call TRBD1 (5 bases). CDR1 is MNHNS, CDR2 SASEGT, per germline. Trimming left V 4 bases short and J 3 bases short, with 8 bases between. The CDR3 length is 13 residues.

The chain joins TRBV28 to TRBJ2-7; TRBD2 matches 9 bases. From germline, CDR1 is MDHEN and CDR2 SYDVKM. V gave up 3 bases and J gave up 3 bases; unmatched junction bases: 3. This CDR3 comprises 14 residues. The CDR3 DNA reads as TGTGCCAGCAGTTTGGGACTAGCAGACTACGAGCAGTACTTC. Translated: CASSLGLADYEQYF.

The chain links TRBV28 to TRBJ2-7; D unclear. Trimming took off 2 bases at V and 0 bases at J, with 11 bases between the two ends. This CDR3 has 15 residues. Germline V gene data show CDR1 as MDHEN and CDR2 as SYDVKM. The CDR3 DNA is TGTGCCAGCAGTTTAGGTCTAGATGGCTCCTACGAGCAGTACTTC. Translating gives CASSLGLDGSYEQYF.